These 15 T cell receptor beta chains were all obtained from the same sample, sequenced in a study of blood T cell repertoires in COVID-19. Sequencing was performed with immunoSEQ multiplex PCR; in TCRdb, only in-frame clones are kept and a portion is missing. The sample records roughly 100,000 clones, roughly 85% being singletons. Input material: peripheral blood. These receptors originate from a woman aged 70-85 years with active or convalescent COVID-19.

The chain carries TRBV28 and TRBJ2-7; 7 bases line up with TRBD1. Germline V CDR1 and CDR2: MDHEN, SYDVKM. The CDR3 has 13 residues. Germline trimming cut 1 base from V and 6 bases from J; bases unmatched to any gene: 3. In DNA form, the CDR3 reads TGTGCCAGCAGTTTATTACAGGGGAGCGAGCAGTACTTC. It is translated as CASSLLQGSEQYF.

This clone was counted between two and nine times. The chain combines TRBV10-2 with TRBJ2-7; TRBD1 aligns across 10 bases. CDR3 length: 14 residues. Trimming at V came to 10 bases and at J to 7 bases, leaving 13 bases not matched to a gene. Germline values: CDR1 WSHSY, CDR2 SAAADI. In DNA form, the CDR3 reads TGCGCCATCACGGGACAGGGGCTAGGTTGGGAGCAGTACTTC. This gives the protein CAITGQGLGWEQYF.

This sequence joins TRBV11-2 and TRBJ2-1; D is ambiguous. The length of the CDR3 is 12 residues. Trimming left V 0 bases short and J 9 bases short, with 6 bases between. Germline CDR1 reads SGHAT; CDR2 reads FQNNGV. CDR3 in DNA: TGTGCCAGCAGCTTAGAGTACTTTGAGCAGTTCTTC. It is translated as CASSLEYFEQFF.

The chain is built from TRBV4-3 and TRBJ2-1, with 11 bases that match TRBD2. With V trimmed by 2 bases and J by 3 bases, 3 bases remained unmatched. Germline V gene sequence: CDR1 LGHNA, CDR2 YSLEER. The CDR3 loop spans 16 amino acids. CDR3 sequence reads: CASSQQTSGNYNEQFF. CDR3 sequence (DNA): TGCGCCAGCAGCCAACAGACTAGCGGGAACTACAATGAGCAGTTCTTC.

The J gene is TRBJ2-5, the V gene TRBV6-2 or TRBV6-3, with 7 bases that match TRBD2. The CDR3 sequence is 15 residues long. V lost 2 bases, J lost 10 bases, and 13 bases stayed unmatched. The germline gives CDR1 MNHEY, CDR2 SVGEGT. The CDR3 DNA sequence: TGTGCCAGCAGTTACGAGACTAGCCCCTTGATTGGCCAGTACTTC. Its protein product is CASSYETSPLIGQYF.

CDR3 DNA sequence: TGTGCCAGTAGTACCCGGGGACAGATCTCGACCAATGAGCAGTTCTTC. It codes for CASSTRGQISTNEQFF. This chain joins TRBV19 and TRBJ2-1; 7 nucleotides align to TRBD1. Per germline, CDR1 LNHDA and CDR2 SQIVND (reference sequence). Trimming took 4 bases from V and 6 from J; bases not matched to a gene: 12. This CDR3 is 16 amino acids long.

CDR3 loop: CASSLLGLAGAPDTQYF. As DNA, the CDR3 is TGTGCCAGCAGCTTATTGGGTCTAGCGGGGGCCCCAGATACGCAGTATTTT. The V gene is TRBV7-9, the J gene TRBJ2-3; TRBD2 matches 10 bases. Unmatched junction bases numbered 9, after V lost 2 bases and J lost 4 bases. The CDR3 runs 17 residues. The germline V gene has CDR1 SEHNR and CDR2 FQNEAQ (reference sequence).

The chain combines TRBV6-5 with TRBJ2-7; weak D call: TRBD1 (6 bases). Per the germline V gene, CDR1 is MNHEY and CDR2 is SVGAGI. V was shortened by 2 bases and J by 0 bases, with 11 bases between the two germline ends. The length of the CDR3 is 15 residues. CDR3 in DNA: TGTGCCAGCAGTTACACACAGGGCCTCTCCTACGAGCAGTACTTC. The encoded protein is CASSYTQGLSYEQYF.

The rearrangement joins TRBV5-1 to TRBJ2-7, with D possibly TRBD1 on 7 matching bases. From germline, CDR1 is SGHRS and CDR2 YFSETQ. Trimming took off 3 bases at V and 9 bases at J, with 13 bases between the two ends. CDR3 size: 12 residues. For the CDR3, the DNA is TGCGCCAGCAGCTCCAACAGGGGAGGGCAGTACTTC. It is translated as CASSSNRGGQYF. Combining the CDR3 with reference TRBV5-1 and TRBJ2-7 gives the whole variable domain KAGVTQTPRYLIKTRGQQVTLSCSPISGHRSVSWYQQTPGQGLQFLFEYFSETQRNKGNFPGRFSGRQFSNSRSEMNVSTLELGDSALYLCASSSNRGGQYFGPGTRLTVT.

The rearrangement joins TRBV5-1 to TRBJ1-1, with TRBD1 as a possible D gene (5 bases). Per germline, CDR1 SGHRS and CDR2 YFSETQ. V was pared by 4 bases and J by 4 bases, with 11 bases between. The CDR3 contains 13 residues. This CDR3 reads CASSGGESTEAFF. In nucleotides, the CDR3 is TGCGCCAGCAGCGGGGGGGAGAGCACTGAAGCTTTCTTT.

This clone was recorded only once. This chain connects TRBV7-2 to TRBJ1-2; D is unclear. The V gene's germline CDR1 is SGHTA and CDR2 FQGNSA. Trimming removed 1 base from V and 2 bases from J, with 8 bases in between. The CDR3 loop spans 14 amino acids. This CDR3 reads CASSLEIENYGYTF. The CDR3 bases are TGTGCCAGCAGCTTAGAGATAGAAAACTATGGCTACACCTTC.

The chain carries TRBV7-2 and TRBJ2-7; possibly TRBD1 for D (5 bases). CDR1 and CDR2 from the germline V gene are SGHTA and FQGNSA. CDR3 size: 12 residues. The ends were cut back, 0 bases at V and 13 bases at J, with 13 bases in the middle. The CDR3 loop is CASSLATGSFYF. DNA of the CDR3: TGTGCCAGCAGCTTAGCTACAGGTTCTTTTTACTTC.

This clone was detected a few times. The chain links TRBV4-2 to TRBJ1-5; 9 bases agree with TRBD1. CDR1 is LGHNA, CDR2 YNFKEQ, per germline. After removal of 0 bases from V and 1 base from J, the junction contained 4 bases not matched to a gene. The CDR3 runs 17 residues. The CDR3 here is CASSQEWDRVSNQPQHF. The CDR3 DNA reads as TGTGCCAGCAGCCAAGAGTGGGACAGGGTGAGCAATCAGCCCCAGCATTTT.

The V gene is TRBV28, the J gene TRBJ2-1; 9 bases map to TRBD1. The CDR3 sequence is 17 residues long. Germline CDR1 MDHEN, CDR2 SYDVKM. Trimming cost V 5 bases and J 9 bases; bases outside gene matches: 17. CDR3 loop: CASSPPLSGTGWSEQFF. The CDR3 DNA is TGTGCCAGCAGTCCCCCGCTCTCCGGGACAGGGTGGTCTGAGCAGTTCTTC.

This chain connects TRBV6-2 or TRBV6-3 to TRBJ2-7, with 9 nucleotides matching TRBD2. The CDR3 contains 15 residues. Germline CDR1 MNHEY, CDR2 SVGEGT. The ends lost 2 bases at V and 7 bases at J; junction bases unmatched: 9. The CDR3 region is CASSYVRGGAGEQYF. DNA of the CDR3: TGTGCCAGCAGTTACGTTCGCGGGGGGGCTGGGGAGCAGTACTTC.